This TCR beta chain was retrieved from a study of T-cell memory formation after mild COVID-19. MiXCR, run by TCRdb on the 5' RACE reads, gives a single entry per CDR3 protein. The sample has hundreds of thousands of distinct CDR3 sequences; around 24% are singletons. The germline V gene encodes CDR1 MNHEY and CDR2 SVGEGT. The CDR3 runs 10 residues. V lost 5 bases, J lost 3 bases, and 1 base lay in between. The specimen was PBMCs or a T cell subset sorted from them (not recorded which). This receptor was obtained from an adult woman who had mild COVID-19 (a few samples of this study predate the infection). Cell type and time point are not known. The gene calls are TRBV6-2 or TRBV6-3 and TRBJ2-5; unclear D gene. The CDR3 reads CASSKETQYF. CDR3 nucleotides: TGTGCCAGCAGTAAAGAGACCCAGTACTTC.